This T cell receptor beta chain derives from a study of blood T cell repertoires in COVID-19 (dated by TCRdb to about 2020). Background on the whole study: Samples covering the acute and convalescent phases of COVID-19 were provided by collaborators in the United States, Italy and Spain. Subjects who had been exposed to COVID-19, were actively infected with it, or had recovered from it provided the deeply sampled blood TCRbeta repertoires that made up the dataset. Nearly every sample came with metadata listing a de-identified subject ID, COVID-19 status, age in years and sex. The samples were drawn from the first 160 participants of the ongoing ImmuneRACE study and from more than 1,000 subjects provided by 6 global collaborators. HLA class I and class II types, where available, came from metadata supplied by the sample provider rather than from assay-based typing. The material from the prospective study consisted of cDNA or gDNA derived from T cells, B-cell-depleted T cells, or PBMCs. The repertoires were made available in a free public database intended to serve as a resource for research on the immune response to SARS-CoV-2. Summary of the overall study and its limitations: The amount of clinical and demographic metadata varied by source and participant and was provided uncurated.

TCRbeta CDR3 regions were amplified from genomic DNA by means of the immunoSEQ Assay, a bias-controlled multiplex PCR. Turning to the authors' computational methods: The number of nucleated cells in each sample was estimated by amplification of reference gene primers within the assay. To quantify the absolute abundance of each unique TCRbeta CDR3 rearrangement, sequence reads were collapsed and filtered. Productive Simpson clonality was computed per sample as the square root of Simpson's diversity index over productive rearrangements. What TCRdb holds here is the immuneACCESS table cut down to in-frame rearrangements. Part of the clones is not present; checked against another copy, under half of the missing clones reflect an unresolved V gene, and the others are unexplained. The DNA was the basis for D and trimming; V, J and clone size are from that table. Within this sample are roughly 250,000 clones, with about 89% of them counted one time only. 0.7% to 0.9% of the sample is taken by the ten largest.

Unmatched junction bases come to 8, with V trimmed by 5 bases and J by 3 bases. The CDR3 goes from the cysteine to the phenylalanine over 15 residues. Only the CDR3 region is kept as DNA, spanning 45 bases read in frame from base 1. Taken from the germline V gene (reference sequence), the CDR1 and CDR2 loops are LNHDA and SQIVND. This clone has a single count. Its antigen is still unknown. Base qualities are missing; no much larger clone stands one base away. The collaborating institutions used their own protocols to collect whole blood in K2EDTA tubes. For TCRbeta analysis, collaborator samples were shipped as frozen whole blood, as isolated PBMCs, or as DNA extracted from either sample type.

Here the chain combines TRBV19 and TRBJ1-1, with 8 central nucleotides matching TRBD1. The specimen sequenced was peripheral blood. The source is a man aged 30 to 39 with acute or convalescent COVID-19. CDR3 reads: CASSRTGRGYTEAFF. The nucleotide sequence reads as follows: TGTGCCAGTAGTCGGACAGGGCGAGGGTACACTGAAGCTTTCTTT.